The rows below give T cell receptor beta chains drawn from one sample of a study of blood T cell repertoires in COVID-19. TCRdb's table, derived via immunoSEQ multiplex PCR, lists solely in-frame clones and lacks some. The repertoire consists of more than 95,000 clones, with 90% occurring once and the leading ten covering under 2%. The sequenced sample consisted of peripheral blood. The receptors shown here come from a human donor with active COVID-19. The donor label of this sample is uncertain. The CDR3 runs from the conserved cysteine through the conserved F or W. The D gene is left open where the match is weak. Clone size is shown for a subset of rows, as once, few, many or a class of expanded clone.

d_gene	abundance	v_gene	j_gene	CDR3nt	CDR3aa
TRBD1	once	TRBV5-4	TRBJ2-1	TGTGCCAGCAGCTTGTATCCACAGGGGGAGGATTTCTTC	CASSLYPQGEDFF
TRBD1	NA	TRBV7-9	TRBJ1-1	TGTGCCAGCAGCTTAGGACAGGGGGCAGGCAACACTGAAGCTTTCTTT	CASSLGQGAGNTEAFF
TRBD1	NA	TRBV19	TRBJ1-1	TGTGCCAGTAGAAAGGGGGCCAGCACTGAAGCTTTCTTT	CASRKGASTEAFF
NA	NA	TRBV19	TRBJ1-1	TGTGCCAGTAACTTTGGGGGCTCGGGTGAAGCTTTCTTT	CASNFGGSGEAFF
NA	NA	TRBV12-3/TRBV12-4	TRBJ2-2	TGTGCCAGCCGGGACACCGGGGAGCTGTTTTTT	CASRDTGELFF
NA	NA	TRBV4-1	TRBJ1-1	TGCGCCAGCAGCCAGGATGAAAACAGAGACAAAGCTTTCTTT	CASSQDENRDKAFF
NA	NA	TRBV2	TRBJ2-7	TGTGCCAGCACCTTCGAGGGGGTCTCCTACGAGCAGTACTTC	CASTFEGVSYEQYF
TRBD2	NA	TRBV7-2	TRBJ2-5	TGTGCCAGCAGCCGCTCAGCGGGGGGGCCGGAGACCCAGTACTTC	CASSRSAGGPETQYF
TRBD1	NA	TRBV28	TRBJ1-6	TGTGCCAGCAGTCCGCCGGGACAGCTATCCTCACCCCTCCACTTT	CASSPPGQLSSPLHF
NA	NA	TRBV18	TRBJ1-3	TGTGCCAGCTCACCACCGAGACCCCTCGGGGTGGGAAACACCATATATTTT	CASSPPRPLGVGNTIYF
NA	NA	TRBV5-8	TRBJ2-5	TGTGCCAGCAGCCTCAATCGACAGATTCAAGAGACCCAGTACTTC	CASSLNRQIQETQYF
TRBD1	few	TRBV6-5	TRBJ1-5	TGTGCCAGCAGACCTCGACAGGGGCATCAGCCCCAGCATTTT	CASRPRQGHQPQHF
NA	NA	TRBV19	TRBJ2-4	TGTGCCAGTAGTATACCCGGGGGCAAAAACATTCAGTACTTC	CASSIPGGKNIQYF
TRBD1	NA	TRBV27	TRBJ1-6	TGTGCCAGCAGTGACAGACAGGGGAGAAATTCACCCCTCCACTTT	CASSDRQGRNSPLHF
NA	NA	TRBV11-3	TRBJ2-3	TGTGCCAGCAGCAAGGGAGTTGTGGGGGATACGCAGTATTTT	CASSKGVVGDTQYF
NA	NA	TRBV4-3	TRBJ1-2	TGCGCCAGCAGCCAAGATCTAGGACCCGGGAGCTACACCTTC	CASSQDLGPGSYTF
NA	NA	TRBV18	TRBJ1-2	TGTGCCAGCTCACCACCTTCCGGGGATAACTATGGCTACACCTTC	CASSPPSGDNYGYTF
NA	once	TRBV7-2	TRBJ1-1	TGTGCCAGCAGCTTAGACGGGGGGGGAACTGAAGCTTTCTTT	CASSLDGGGTEAFF
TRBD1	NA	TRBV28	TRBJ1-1	TGTGCCAGCAGCTCTCGGGGACAGGGTAAGCGGGACGCTGAAGCTTTCTTT	CASSSRGQGKRDAEAFF
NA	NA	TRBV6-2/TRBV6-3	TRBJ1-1	TGTGCCAGCAGTTACCAGAAGTCGAACACTGAAGCTTTCTTT	CASSYQKSNTEAFF
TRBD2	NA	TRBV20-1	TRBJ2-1	TGCAGTGCTAGTCCACCGGGGACTAGAGATACTGAGCAGTTCTTC	CSASPPGTRDTEQFF
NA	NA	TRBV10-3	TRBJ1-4	TGTGCCATCAGAATAAGCCCTTCAGGGAATGAAAAACTGTTTTTT	CAIRISPSGNEKLFF
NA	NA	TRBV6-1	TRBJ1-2	TGTGCCAGCAGTGACCGCGGGGCCTCAGATGGCTACACCTTC	CASSDRGASDGYTF
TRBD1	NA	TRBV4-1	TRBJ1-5	TGCGCCAGCAGCCCTTTTGGACAGGACAATCAGCCCCAGCATTTT	CASSPFGQDNQPQHF
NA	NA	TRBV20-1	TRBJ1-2	TGCAGTGCTAGTAACAGTCGTTACTATGGCTACACCTTC	CSASNSRYYGYTF
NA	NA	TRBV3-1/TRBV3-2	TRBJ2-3	TGTGCCAGCAGCCGGCTAGTGTCGGATACGCAGTATTTT	CASSRLVSDTQYF
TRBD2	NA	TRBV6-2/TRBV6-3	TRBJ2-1	TGTGCCAGCAGTCGCAGCGGGACTAGCTATGAGCAGTTCTTC	CASSRSGTSYEQFF
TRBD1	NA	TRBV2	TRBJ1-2	TGTGCCAGCAGGAGGGGACAGGGGAGGTCTAGCTACACCTTC	CASRRGQGRSSYTF
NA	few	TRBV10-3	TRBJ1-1	TGTGCCATCAGTGATACGGGGAACACTGAAGCTTTCTTT	CAISDTGNTEAFF
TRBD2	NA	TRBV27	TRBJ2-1	TGTGCCAGCAATCCAAGCCTTGGCGGGGGGTACAATGAGCAGTTCTTC	CASNPSLGGGYNEQFF
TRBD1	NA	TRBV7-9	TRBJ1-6	TGTGCCAGCAGCAGGACAGGGGGAAGATCACCCCTCCACTTT	CASSRTGGRSPLHF
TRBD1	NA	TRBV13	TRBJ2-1	TGTGCCAGCAGGGGACAGGGGAGCTCCTACAATGAGCAGTTCTTC	CASRGQGSSYNEQFF
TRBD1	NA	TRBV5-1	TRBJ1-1	TGCGCCAGCAGCTTGGCCGGGACAGGGAACACTGAAGCTTTCTTT	CASSLAGTGNTEAFF
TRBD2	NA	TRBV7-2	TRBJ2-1	TGTGCCAGCAGCGGCGGACTAGCGGGGGTCTATGAGCAGTTCTTC	CASSGGLAGVYEQFF
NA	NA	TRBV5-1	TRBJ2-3	TGCGCCAGCAGCCTCGGGGGGCAGCGCACAGATACGCAGTATTTT	CASSLGGQRTDTQYF
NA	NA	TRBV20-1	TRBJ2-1	TGCAGTGCTTCCCAGTGGGCTGAGCAGTTCTTC	CSASQWAEQFF
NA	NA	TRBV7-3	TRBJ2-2	TGTGCCAGCAGCACCTCAGGGCCCGGGGAGCTGTTTTTT	CASSTSGPGELFF
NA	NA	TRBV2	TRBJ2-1	TGTGCCAGCAGGGACAGTACTTACAATGAGCAGTTCTTC	CASRDSTYNEQFF
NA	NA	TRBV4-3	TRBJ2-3	TGCGCCAGCAGCCAAGACCCGGGCACAGATACGCAGTATTTT	CASSQDPGTDTQYF